The following is a T cell receptor beta chain sequence with its context. Its matching antigen is unknown. This table comes from immunoSEQ multiplex PCR, and its TCRdb copy is limited to in-frame clones, with some not included. The profile shows under 200,000 clones, approximately 89% of them singletons. The data derive from a study of cytomegalovirus exposure and HLA in healthy donors. Study context: A later analysis reported the same platform for the roughly 120 validation repertoires and the 650 to 750 first-cohort repertoires.

Study-wide points: Associated with cytomegalovirus, according to the listing, were 170 or so TCR beta chains. It was reported that the classifier diagnosed cytomegalovirus status with high specificity and sensitivity in both the original and validation cohorts. Specificity of three CMV-associated chains for CMV antigens was verified in vitro.

Source material: PBMCs. The TCR sequence derives from a man between 18 and 35 years old in good health and CMV-seropositive.

The CDR3: CASSELGGRVYGYTF. The CDR3 DNA is TGCGCCAGCAGCGAGCTAGGGGGCAGAGTCTATGGCTACACCTTC. The chain couples TRBV4-1 to TRBJ1-2; 7 bases agree with TRBD1. CDR1 is MGHRA and CDR2 is YSYEKL in the germline V gene. The V gene end was trimmed by 5 bases and the J gene end by 4 bases; junction bases not matched to a gene: 10. CDR3 length: 15 residues.